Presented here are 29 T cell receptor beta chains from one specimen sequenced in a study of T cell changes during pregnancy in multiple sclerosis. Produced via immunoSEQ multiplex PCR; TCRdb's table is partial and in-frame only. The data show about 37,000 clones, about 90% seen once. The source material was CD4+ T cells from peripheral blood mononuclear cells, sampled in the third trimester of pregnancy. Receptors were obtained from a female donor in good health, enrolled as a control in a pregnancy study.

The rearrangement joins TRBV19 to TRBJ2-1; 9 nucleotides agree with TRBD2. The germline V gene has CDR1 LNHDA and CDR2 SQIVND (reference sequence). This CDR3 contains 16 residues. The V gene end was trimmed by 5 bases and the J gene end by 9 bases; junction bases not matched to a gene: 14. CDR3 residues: CASSRNSGSPSTEQFF. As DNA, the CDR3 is TGTGCCAGTAGTCGAAATAGCGGGAGTCCATCCACTGAGCAGTTCTTC.

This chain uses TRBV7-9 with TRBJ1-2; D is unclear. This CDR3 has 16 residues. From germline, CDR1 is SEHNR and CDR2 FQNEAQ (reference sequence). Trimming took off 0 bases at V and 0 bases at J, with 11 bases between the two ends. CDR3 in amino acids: CASSLAIGVTNYGYTF. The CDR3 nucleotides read TGTGCCAGCAGCTTAGCTATCGGGGTAACTAACTATGGCTACACCTTC.

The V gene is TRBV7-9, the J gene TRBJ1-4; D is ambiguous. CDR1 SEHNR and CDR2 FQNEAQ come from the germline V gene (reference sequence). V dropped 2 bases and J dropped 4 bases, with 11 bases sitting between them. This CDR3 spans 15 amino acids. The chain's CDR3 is CASSLSGQLNEKLFF. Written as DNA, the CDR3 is TGTGCCAGCAGCTTATCGGGTCAACTTAATGAAAAACTGTTTTTT.

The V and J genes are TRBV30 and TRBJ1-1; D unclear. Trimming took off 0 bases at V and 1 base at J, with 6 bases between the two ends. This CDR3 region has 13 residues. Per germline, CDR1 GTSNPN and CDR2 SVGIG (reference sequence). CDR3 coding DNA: TGTGCCTGGAGTGTAGGAGGGAACACTGAAGCTTTCTTT. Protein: CAWSVGGNTEAFF.

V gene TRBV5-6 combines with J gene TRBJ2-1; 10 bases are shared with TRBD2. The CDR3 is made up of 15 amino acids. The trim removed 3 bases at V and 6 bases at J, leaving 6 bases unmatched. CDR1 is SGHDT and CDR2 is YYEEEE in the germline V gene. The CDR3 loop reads CASSYLAGDGNEQFF. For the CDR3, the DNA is TGTGCCAGCAGCTACCTAGCGGGAGACGGCAATGAGCAGTTCTTC.

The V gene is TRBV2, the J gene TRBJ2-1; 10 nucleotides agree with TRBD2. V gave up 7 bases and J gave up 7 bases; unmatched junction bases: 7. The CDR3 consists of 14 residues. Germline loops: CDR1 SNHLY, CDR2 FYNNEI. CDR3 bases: TGTGCCAGCATAGCGGGAGGTCTTCTGAATGAGCAGTTCTTC. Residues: CASIAGGLLNEQFF.

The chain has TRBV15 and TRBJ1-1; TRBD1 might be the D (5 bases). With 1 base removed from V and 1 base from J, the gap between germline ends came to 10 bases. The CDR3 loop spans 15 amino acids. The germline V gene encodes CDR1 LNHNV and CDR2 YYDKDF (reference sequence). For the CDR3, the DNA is TGTGCCACCAGCAGAGGAGGGACTGGGAACACTGAAGCTTTCTTT. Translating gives CATSRGGTGNTEAFF.

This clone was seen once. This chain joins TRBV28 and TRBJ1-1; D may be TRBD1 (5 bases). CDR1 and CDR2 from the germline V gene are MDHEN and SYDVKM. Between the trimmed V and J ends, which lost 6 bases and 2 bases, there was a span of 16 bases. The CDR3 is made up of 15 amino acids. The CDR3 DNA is TGTGCCAGCAGGAGAAGCATCGGGGGAAACACTGAAGCTTTCTTT. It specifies CASRRSIGGNTEAFF.

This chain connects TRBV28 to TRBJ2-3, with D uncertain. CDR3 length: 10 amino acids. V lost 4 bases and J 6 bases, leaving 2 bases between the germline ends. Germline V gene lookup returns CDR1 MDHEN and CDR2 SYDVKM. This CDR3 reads CASSSDTQYF. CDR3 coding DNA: TGTGCCAGCAGTTCTGATACGCAGTATTTT.

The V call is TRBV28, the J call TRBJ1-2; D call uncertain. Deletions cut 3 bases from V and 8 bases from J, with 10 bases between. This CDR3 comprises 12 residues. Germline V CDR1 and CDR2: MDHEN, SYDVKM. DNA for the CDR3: TGTGCCAGCAGTTTGCTGCTAAAAGGCTACACCTTC. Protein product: CASSLLLKGYTF.

For the CDR3, the DNA is TGTGCCAGCAGCTTTGAGTCGGCTAGCGGGGATTATAGCTCCTACAATGAGCAGTTCTTC. This gives the protein CASSFESASGDYSSYNEQFF. This chain links TRBV12-1 with TRBJ2-1; the table's D call, TRBD2, has no DNA check behind it. TRBV12-1 constitutes a pseudogene. The CDR3 covers 20 residues.

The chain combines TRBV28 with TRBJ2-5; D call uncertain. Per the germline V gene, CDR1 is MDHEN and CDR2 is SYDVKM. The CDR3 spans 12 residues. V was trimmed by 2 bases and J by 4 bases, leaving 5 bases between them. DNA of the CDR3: TGTGCCAGCAGTTTAGTCGGAGAGACCCAGTACTTC. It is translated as CASSLVGETQYF. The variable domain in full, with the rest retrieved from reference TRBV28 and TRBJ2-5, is DVKVTQSSRYLVKRTGEKVFLECVQDMDHENMFWYRQDPGLGLRLIYFSYDVKMKEKGDIPEGYSVSREKKERFSLILESASTNQTSMYLCASSLVGETQYFGPGTRLLVL.

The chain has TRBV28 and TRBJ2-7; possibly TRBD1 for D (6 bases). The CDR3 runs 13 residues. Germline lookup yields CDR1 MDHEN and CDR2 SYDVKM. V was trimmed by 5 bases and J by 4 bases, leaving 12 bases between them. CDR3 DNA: TGTGCCAGCAGTCCCATAAGGGGGTACGAGCAGTACTTC. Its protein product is CASSPIRGYEQYF.

The CDR3, as DNA: TGCGCCAGCAGCTTGGGGGACATCAACAATCAGCCCCAGCATTTT. This sequence encodes CASSLGDINNQPQHF. This chain connects TRBV5-1 to TRBJ1-5, with D tentatively TRBD1 (6 bases). The CDR3 spans 15 residues. Germline CDR1 is SGHRS and CDR2 is YFSETQ. Trimming removed 0 bases from V and 3 bases from J, with 10 bases in between.

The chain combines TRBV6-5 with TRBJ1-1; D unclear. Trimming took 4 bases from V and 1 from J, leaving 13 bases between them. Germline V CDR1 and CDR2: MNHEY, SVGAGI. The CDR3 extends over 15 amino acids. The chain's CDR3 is CASSSLQGRNTEAFF. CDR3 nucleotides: TGTGCCAGCAGTTCCCTCCAAGGGAGGAACACTGAAGCTTTCTTT.

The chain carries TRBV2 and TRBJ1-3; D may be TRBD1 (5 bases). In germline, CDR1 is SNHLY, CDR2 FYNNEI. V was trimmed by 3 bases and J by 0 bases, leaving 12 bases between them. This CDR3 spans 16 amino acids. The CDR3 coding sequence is TGTGCCAGCAGTGATTCAGGGATGTTCTCTGGAAACACCATATATTTT. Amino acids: CASSDSGMFSGNTIYF.

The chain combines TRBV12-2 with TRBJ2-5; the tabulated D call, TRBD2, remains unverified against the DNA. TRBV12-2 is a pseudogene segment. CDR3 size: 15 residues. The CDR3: CASRLADGGRETQYF. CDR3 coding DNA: TGTGCAAGTCGCTTAGCGGACGGGGGGCGAGAGACCCAGTACTTC.

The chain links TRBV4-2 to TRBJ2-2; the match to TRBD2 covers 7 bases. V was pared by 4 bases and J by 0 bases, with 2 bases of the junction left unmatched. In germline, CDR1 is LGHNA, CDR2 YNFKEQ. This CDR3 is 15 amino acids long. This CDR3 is CASSPGGPNTGELFF. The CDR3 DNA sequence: TGTGCCAGCAGCCCGGGGGGTCCGAACACCGGGGAGCTGTTTTTT.

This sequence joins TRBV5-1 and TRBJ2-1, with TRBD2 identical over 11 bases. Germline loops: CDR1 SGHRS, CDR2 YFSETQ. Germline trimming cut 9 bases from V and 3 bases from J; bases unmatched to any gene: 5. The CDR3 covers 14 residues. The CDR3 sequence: CATNLAGGYNEQFF. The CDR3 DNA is TGCGCCACCAATCTAGCGGGAGGCTACAATGAGCAGTTCTTC.

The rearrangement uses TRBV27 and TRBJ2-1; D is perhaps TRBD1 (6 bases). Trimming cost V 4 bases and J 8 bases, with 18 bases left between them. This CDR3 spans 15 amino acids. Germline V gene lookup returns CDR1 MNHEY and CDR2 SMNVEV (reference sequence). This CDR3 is CASSYSRGRGDEQFF. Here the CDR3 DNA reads TGTGCCAGCAGTTACTCTAGGGGGAGAGGGGATGAGCAGTTCTTC.

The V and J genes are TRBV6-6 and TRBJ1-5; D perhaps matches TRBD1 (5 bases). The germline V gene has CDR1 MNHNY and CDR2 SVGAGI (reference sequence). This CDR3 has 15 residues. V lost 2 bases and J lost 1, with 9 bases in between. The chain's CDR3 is CASSYEGASNQPQHF. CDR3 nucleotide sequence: TGTGCCAGCAGTTACGAAGGGGCGAGCAATCAGCCCCAGCATTTT.

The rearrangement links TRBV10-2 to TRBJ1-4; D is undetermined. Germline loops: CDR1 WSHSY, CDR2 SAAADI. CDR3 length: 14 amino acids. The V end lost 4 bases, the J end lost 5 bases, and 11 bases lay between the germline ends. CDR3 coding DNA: TGCGCCAGCAGTGGCTACGGTAGCAATGAAAAACTGTTTTTT. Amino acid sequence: CASSGYGSNEKLFF.

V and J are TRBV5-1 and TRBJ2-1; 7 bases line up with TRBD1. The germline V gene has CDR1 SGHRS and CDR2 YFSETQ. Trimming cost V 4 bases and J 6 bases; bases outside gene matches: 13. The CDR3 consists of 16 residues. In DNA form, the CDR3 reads TGCGCCAGCAGCCCGAATTACGGGACAGACCCCAATGAGCAGTTCTTC. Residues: CASSPNYGTDPNEQFF.

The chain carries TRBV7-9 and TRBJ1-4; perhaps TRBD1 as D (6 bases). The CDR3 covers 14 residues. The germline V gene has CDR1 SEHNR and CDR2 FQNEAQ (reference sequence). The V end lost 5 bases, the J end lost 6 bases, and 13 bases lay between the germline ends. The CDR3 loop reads CASSLDRRYEKLFF. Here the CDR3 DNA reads TGTGCCAGCAGCCTCGACAGGAGGTATGAAAAACTGTTTTTT.

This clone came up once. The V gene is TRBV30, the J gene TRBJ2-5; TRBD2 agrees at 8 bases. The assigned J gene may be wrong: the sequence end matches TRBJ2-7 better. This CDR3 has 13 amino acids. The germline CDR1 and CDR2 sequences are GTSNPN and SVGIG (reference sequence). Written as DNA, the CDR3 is TGTGCCTGGAGTGGAGCGGGGGACTACGAGCAGTACTTC. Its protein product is CAWSGAGDYEQYF.

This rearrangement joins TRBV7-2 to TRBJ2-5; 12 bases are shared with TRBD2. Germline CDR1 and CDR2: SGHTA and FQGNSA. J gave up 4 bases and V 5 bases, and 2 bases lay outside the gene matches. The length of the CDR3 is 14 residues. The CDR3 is CASSTSGRTETQYF. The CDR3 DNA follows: TGTGCCAGCAGCACTAGCGGGAGGACAGAGACCCAGTACTTC.

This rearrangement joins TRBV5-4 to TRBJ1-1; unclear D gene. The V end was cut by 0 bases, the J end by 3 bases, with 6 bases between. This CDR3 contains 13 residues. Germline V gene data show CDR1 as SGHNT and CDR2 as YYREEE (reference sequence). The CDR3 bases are TGTGCCAGCAGCTTGGACCGGTACACTGAAGCTTTCTTT. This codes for CASSLDRYTEAFF.

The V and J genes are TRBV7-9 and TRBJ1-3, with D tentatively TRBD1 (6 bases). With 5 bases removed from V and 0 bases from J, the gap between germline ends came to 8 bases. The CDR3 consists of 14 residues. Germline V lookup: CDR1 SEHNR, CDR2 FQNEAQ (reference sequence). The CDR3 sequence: CASSEQGSGNTIYF. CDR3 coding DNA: TGTGCCAGCAGCGAACAGGGCTCTGGAAACACCATATATTTT.

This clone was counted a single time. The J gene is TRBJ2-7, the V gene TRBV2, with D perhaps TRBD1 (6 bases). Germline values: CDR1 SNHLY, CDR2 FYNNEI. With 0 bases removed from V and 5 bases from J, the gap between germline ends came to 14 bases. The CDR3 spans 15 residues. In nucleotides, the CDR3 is TGTGCCAGCAGTGAAGCTCAGGGGTCAATCGACGAGCAGTACTTC. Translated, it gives CASSEAQGSIDEQYF. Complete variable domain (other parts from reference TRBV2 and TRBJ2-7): EPEVTQTPSHQVTQMGQEVILRCVPISNHLYFYWYRQILGQKVEFLVSFYNNEISEKSEIFDDQFSVERPDGSNFTLKIRSTKLEDSAMYFCASSEAQGSIDEQYFGPGTRLTVT.